This TCR beta chain was profiled in a study of beta chain features in type 1 diabetes. Study-wide points: Shorter TCRB CDR3s, moderately but significantly so, marked every one of the four CD4+ subsets in Type 1 diabetes patients.

Deletions cut 5 bases from V and 3 bases from J, with 13 bases between. The CDR3 totals 15 residues. Germline assignment: CDR1 SEHNR and CDR2 FQNEAQ (reference sequence). Expressed TCRB transcripts were sequenced, since all the RNA that had been isolated was reverse transcribed. Method: immunoSEQ multiplex PCR; TCRdb's copy keeps in-frame clones and lacks some. The repertoire holds roughly 730,000 clones, with roughly an eighth as singletons. With respect to this clone: Antigen specificity is unknown.

The chain couples TRBV7-9 to TRBJ1-4; D is possibly TRBD1 (6 bases). Source material: naive CD4+ T cells from blood. The sequence was obtained from a man aged 18 to 30 with type 1 diabetes. CDR3 bases: TGTGCCAGCAGCGCATCGGACAGAGCTAATGAAAAACTGTTTTTT. This sequence encodes CASSASDRANEKLFF.